One sample yielded the 14 T cell receptor beta chains listed below, sequenced in a study of T-cell reconstitution after alpha-beta-depleted transplantation in children. Unique molecular identifiers were incorporated into the prepared TCRbeta library. TCRdb passed the PCR reads through MiXCR, listing each CDR3 protein once. This sample carries hundreds of thousands of distinct CDR3 sequences, 17% of them seen once, and the ten largest clones take approximately 40%. The material sequenced was PBMCs, mostly from graft donor cells, taken 360 days after TCRalphabeta/CD19-depleted stem cell transplant. These receptors were collected from a male patient between 2 and 10 years old who had a stem cell transplant for acute lymphoblastic leukemia, so the T cells may come from the graft donor.

The J gene is TRBJ2-2, the V gene TRBV19, with a tentative D call TRBD2 (6 bases). The CDR3 extends over 15 amino acids. Germline CDR1 is LNHDA and CDR2 is SQIVND (reference sequence). V was clipped by 9 bases and J by 1 base, with 15 bases between them. CDR3 DNA: TGTGCCAGCCAGCCCCGGGGGAAGAACACCGGGGAGCTGTTTTTT. This gives the protein CASQPRGKNTGELFF.

This clonotype was found many times. The V call is TRBV6-1, the J call TRBJ2-7; D is unclear. V was trimmed by 6 bases and J by 2 bases, leaving 11 bases between them. CDR1 MNHNS and CDR2 SASEGT come from the germline V gene. The CDR3 is made up of 13 amino acids. CDR3 in DNA: TGTGCCAGCAGCTCAGACATAGCCTACGAGCAGTACTTC. Translated: CASSSDIAYEQYF.

This chain links TRBV3-1 with TRBJ2-3; a possible D gene is TRBD1 (5 bases). CDR1 and CDR2 from the germline V gene are LGHDT and YNNKEL (reference sequence). V dropped 3 bases and J dropped 6 bases, with 28 bases sitting between them. CDR3 size: 19 residues. The CDR3 nucleotides read TGTGCCAGCAGCCACCTTCATTGCGATCAGGGAACGATTGGGGATACGCAGTATTTT. Translated, it gives CASSHLHCDQGTIGDTQYF.

This clonotype was detected a few times. The chain is built from TRBV10-2 and TRBJ2-7, with 11 bases matching TRBD1. Germline loops: CDR1 WSHSY, CDR2 SAAADI. The CDR3 covers 14 residues. Trimming at V came to 7 bases and at J to 0 bases, leaving 2 bases not matched to a gene. In nucleotides, the CDR3 is TGCGCCAGCACGGGACAGGGGGACTCCTACGAGCAGTACTTC. It yields the protein CASTGQGDSYEQYF.

This clonotype showed up just a few times. The rearrangement joins TRBV28 to TRBJ1-2, with no clear D. This CDR3 is 13 amino acids long. Trimming removed 3 bases at V and 4 bases at J, with 9 bases between. CDR1 and CDR2 (germline): MDHEN, SYDVKM. This chain's CDR3 is CASSLTDVYGYTF. The CDR3, as DNA: TGTGCCAGCAGTTTGACGGACGTCTATGGCTACACCTTC.

The chain uses TRBV2 and TRBJ2-5; D possibly corresponds to TRBD2 (6 bases). The CDR3 consists of 15 residues. Looked up from germline, CDR1 is SNHLY and CDR2 is FYNNEI. Between the trimmed V and J ends, which lost 3 bases and 5 bases, there was a span of 16 bases. The CDR3 reads CASSDLLAGGETQYF. Here the CDR3 DNA reads TGTGCCAGCAGTGACTTACTAGCTGGGGGGGAGACCCAGTACTTC.

This sequence joins TRBV12-3 or TRBV12-4 and TRBJ1-3; D gene ambiguous. V lost 1 base and J 8 bases, leaving 3 bases between the germline ends. This CDR3 contains 11 residues. In DNA form, the CDR3 reads TGTGCCAGCAGTTTAGGGGACACCATATATTTT. Protein product: CASSLGDTIYF.

This clonotype was seen more than once but under ten times. This rearrangement joins TRBV6-4 to TRBJ2-1, with 10 bases that match TRBD2. The germline V gene has CDR1 MRHNA and CDR2 SNTAGT. The length of the CDR3 is 17 residues. With 0 bases clipped from V and 4 bases from J, the junction kept 6 bases outside the gene matches. The CDR3 region is CASSDSELAGYYNEQFF. The CDR3 bases are TGTGCCAGCAGTGACTCTGAACTAGCGGGGTATTACAATGAGCAGTTCTTC.

This clonotype has a handful of counts. CDR3 in amino acids: CASSFLGERYGYTF. Written as DNA, the CDR3 is TGTGCCAGCAGTTTTCTCGGCGAGCGTTATGGCTACACCTTC. The chain has TRBV12-3 or TRBV12-4 and TRBJ1-2, with D hard to call. The CDR3 sequence is 14 residues long. V was pared by 3 bases and J by 5 bases, with 13 bases between.

V usage is TRBV6-5 and J usage is TRBJ1-5; TRBD1 matches 7 bases. The ends lost 3 bases at V and 4 bases at J; junction bases unmatched: 3. The V gene's germline CDR1 is MNHEY and CDR2 SVGAGI. This CDR3 is built from 14 residues. The CDR3 protein is CASSYTGENQPQHF. CDR3 nucleotide sequence: TGTGCCAGCAGTTATACAGGGGAGAATCAGCCCCAGCATTTT.

This clonotype was observed a single time. The chain recombines TRBV19 with TRBJ2-7; no reliable D call. This CDR3 spans 11 amino acids. Trimming pared 4 bases from V and 5 bases from J, leaving 6 bases between. Germline V CDR1 and CDR2: LNHDA, SQIVND (reference sequence). CDR3 sequence reads: CASSKLHEQYF. The CDR3 nucleotides read TGTGCCAGTAGTAAACTCCACGAGCAGTACTTC.

This clonotype has ten or more counts. The chain joins TRBV20-1 to TRBJ2-6; the D gene is possibly TRBD1 (6 bases). Germline-derived CDR1 and CDR2 are DFQATT and SNEGSKA (reference sequence). CDR3 size: 17 residues. V shed 6 bases and J shed 0 bases, with 18 bases lying between them. The chain's CDR3 is CSAPTGLGFSGANVLTF. Here the CDR3 DNA reads TGCAGTGCACCCACAGGGCTAGGTTTCTCTGGGGCCAACGTCCTGACTTTC.

This chain connects TRBV20-1 to TRBJ2-7; 9 nucleotides line up with TRBD1. There are 16 residues in the CDR3. The trim removed 1 base at V and 2 bases at J, leaving 9 bases unmatched. Germline V lookup: CDR1 DFQATT, CDR2 SNEGSKA (reference sequence). The CDR3 here is CSARASTGGSTYEQYF. In nucleotides, the CDR3 is TGCAGTGCTAGAGCTTCTACAGGGGGCTCAACCTACGAGCAGTACTTC.

Here the CDR3 DNA reads TGCGCCAGCGCGGACAGGGGCACCGGGGAGCTGTTTTTT. Translating it yields CASADRGTGELFF. This chain links TRBV5-1 with TRBJ2-2; 9 bases are a match to TRBD1. The CDR3 contains 13 residues. Germline CDR1 and CDR2: SGHRS and YFSETQ. The V segment lost 7 bases and the J segment 4 bases; nucleotides outside the gene matches: 2.